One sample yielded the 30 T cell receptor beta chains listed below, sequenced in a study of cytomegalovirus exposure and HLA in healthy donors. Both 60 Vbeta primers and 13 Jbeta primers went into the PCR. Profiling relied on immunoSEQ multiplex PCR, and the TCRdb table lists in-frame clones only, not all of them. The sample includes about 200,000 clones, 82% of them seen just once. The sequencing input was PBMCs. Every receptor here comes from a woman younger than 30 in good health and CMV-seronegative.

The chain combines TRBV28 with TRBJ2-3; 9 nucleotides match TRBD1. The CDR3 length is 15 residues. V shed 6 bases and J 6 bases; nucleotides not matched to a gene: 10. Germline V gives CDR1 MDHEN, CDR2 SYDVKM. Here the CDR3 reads CASRRRDRVMDTQYF. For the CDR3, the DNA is TGTGCCAGCAGGCGAAGGGACAGGGTGATGGATACGCAGTATTTT.

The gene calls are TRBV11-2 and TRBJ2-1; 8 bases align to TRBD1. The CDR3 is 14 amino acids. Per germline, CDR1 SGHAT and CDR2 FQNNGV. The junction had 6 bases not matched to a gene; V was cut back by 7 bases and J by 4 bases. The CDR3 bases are TGTGCCAGCACCCCAACAGGGGGATACAATGAGCAGTTCTTC. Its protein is CASTPTGGYNEQFF.

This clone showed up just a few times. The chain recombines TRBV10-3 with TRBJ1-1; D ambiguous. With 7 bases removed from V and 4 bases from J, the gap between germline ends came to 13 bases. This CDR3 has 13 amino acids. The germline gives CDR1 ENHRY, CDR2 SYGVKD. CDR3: CAIKNTPGTEAFF. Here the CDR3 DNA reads TGTGCCATCAAGAATACTCCAGGCACTGAAGCTTTCTTT.

The CDR3 bases are TGCGCCAGCAGTGAGGGTGTCCTAGCCGCAGATACGCAGTATTTT. Amino acid sequence: CASSEGVLAADTQYF. The chain combines TRBV10-1 with TRBJ2-3; D perhaps matches TRBD2 (5 bases). From germline, CDR1 is WNHNN and CDR2 SYGVQD (reference sequence). The CDR3 length is 15 residues. The V gene lost 2 bases and the J gene lost 4 bases, with 13 bases spanning the gap.

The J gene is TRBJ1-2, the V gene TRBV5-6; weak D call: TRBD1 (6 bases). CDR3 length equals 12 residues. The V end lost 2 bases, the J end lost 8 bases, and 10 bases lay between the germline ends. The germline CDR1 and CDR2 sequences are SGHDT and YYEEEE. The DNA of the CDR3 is TGTGCCAGCAGCTTAGGGGGTCGGGGCTACACCTTC. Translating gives CASSLGGRGYTF.

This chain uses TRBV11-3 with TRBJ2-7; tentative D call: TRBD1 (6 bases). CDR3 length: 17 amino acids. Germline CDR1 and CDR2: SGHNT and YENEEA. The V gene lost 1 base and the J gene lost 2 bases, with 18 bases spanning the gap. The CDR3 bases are TGTGCCAGCAGCTTAGTTCCGCGACAGGAGTGTGCCTACGAGCAGTACTTC. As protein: CASSLVPRQECAYEQYF. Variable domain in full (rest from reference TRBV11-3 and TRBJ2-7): EAGVVQSPRYKIIEKKQPVAFWCNPISGHNTLYWYLQNLGQGPELLIRYENEEAVDDSQLPKDRFSAERLKGVDSTLKIQPAELGDSAVYLCASSLVPRQECAYEQYFGPGTRLTVT.

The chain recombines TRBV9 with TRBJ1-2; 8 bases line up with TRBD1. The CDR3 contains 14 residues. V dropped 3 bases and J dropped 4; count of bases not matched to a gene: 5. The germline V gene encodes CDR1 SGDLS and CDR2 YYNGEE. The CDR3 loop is CASSEAGGLYGYTF. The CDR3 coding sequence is TGTGCCAGCAGCGAAGCAGGGGGCCTCTATGGCTACACCTTC. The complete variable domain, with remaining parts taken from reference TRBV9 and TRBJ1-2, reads DSGVTQTPKHLITATGQRVTLRCSPRSGDLSVYWYQQSLDQGLQFLIQYYNGEERAKGNILERFSAQQFPDLHSELNLSSLELGDSALYFCASSEAGGLYGYTFGSGTRLTVV.

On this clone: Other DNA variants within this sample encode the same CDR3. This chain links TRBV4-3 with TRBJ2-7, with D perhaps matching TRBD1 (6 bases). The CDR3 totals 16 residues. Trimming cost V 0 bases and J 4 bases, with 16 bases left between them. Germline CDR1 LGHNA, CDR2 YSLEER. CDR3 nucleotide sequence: TGCGCCAGCAGCCAAGATTCGGACAGCCGGGCTTACGAGCAGTACTTC. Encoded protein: CASSQDSDSRAYEQYF.

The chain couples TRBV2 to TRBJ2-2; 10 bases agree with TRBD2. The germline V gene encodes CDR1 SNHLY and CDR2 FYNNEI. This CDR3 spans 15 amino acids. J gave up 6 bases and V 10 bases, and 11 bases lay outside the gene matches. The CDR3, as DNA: TGTGCCACCGCGGAGCGGGAGGGCCCGTCCGGGGAGCTGTTTTTT. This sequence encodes CATAEREGPSGELFF. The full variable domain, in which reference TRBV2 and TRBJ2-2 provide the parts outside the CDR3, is EPEVTQTPSHQVTQMGQEVILRCVPISNHLYFYWYRQILGQKVEFLVSFYNNEISEKSEIFDDQFSVERPDGSNFTLKIRSTKLEDSAMYFCATAEREGPSGELFFGEGSRLTVL.

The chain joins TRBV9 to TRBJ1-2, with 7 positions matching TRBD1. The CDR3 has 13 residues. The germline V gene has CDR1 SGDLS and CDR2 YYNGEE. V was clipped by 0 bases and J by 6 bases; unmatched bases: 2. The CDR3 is CASSVAGGNGYTF. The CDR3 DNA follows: TGTGCCAGCAGCGTAGCAGGGGGGAATGGCTACACCTTC.

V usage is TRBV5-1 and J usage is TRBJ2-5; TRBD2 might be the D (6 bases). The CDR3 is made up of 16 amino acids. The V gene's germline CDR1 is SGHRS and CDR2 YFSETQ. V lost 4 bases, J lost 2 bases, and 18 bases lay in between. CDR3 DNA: TGCGCCAGCAGCCTAATTGGGGCGGGAAAACAAGAGACCCAGTACTTC. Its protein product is CASSLIGAGKQETQYF.

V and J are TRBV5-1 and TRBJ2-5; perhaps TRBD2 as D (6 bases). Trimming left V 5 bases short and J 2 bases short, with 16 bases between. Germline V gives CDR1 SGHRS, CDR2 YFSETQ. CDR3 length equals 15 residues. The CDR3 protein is CASRHLGGLQETQYF. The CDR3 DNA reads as TGCGCCAGCAGACATCTTGGCGGACTACAAGAGACCCAGTACTTC.

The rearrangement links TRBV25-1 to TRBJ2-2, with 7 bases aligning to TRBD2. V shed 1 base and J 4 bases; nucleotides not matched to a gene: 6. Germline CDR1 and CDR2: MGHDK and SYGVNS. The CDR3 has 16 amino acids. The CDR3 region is CASSESGGSITGELFF. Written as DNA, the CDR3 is TGTGCCAGCAGTGAATCCGGCGGGAGCATCACCGGGGAGCTGTTTTTT.

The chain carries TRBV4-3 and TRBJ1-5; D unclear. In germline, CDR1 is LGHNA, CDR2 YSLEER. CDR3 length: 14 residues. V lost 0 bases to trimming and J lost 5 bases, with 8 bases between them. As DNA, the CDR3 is TGCGCCAGCAGCCAAGAAGCCGGGTATCAGCCCCAGCATTTT. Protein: CASSQEAGYQPQHF.

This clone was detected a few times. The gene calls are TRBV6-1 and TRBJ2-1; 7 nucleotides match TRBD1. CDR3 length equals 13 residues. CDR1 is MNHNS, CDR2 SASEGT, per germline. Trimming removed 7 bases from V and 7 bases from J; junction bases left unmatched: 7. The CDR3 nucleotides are TGTGCCAGCAAGGGTAGGGGGCGAAATGAGCAGTTCTTC. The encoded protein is CASKGRGRNEQFF.

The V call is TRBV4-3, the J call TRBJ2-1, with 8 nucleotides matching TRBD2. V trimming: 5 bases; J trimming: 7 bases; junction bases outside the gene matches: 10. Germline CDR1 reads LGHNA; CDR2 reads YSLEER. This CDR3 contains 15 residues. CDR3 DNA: TGCGCCAGCAGCTCATCGGGAGGGCAGGGAAATGAGCAGTTCTTC. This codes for CASSSSGGQGNEQFF.

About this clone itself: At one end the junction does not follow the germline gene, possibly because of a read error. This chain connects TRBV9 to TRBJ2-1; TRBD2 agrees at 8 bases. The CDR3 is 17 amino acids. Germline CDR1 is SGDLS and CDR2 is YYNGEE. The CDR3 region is CASSVSSGTRSYDEQFF. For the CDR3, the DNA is TGTGCCAGCAGCGTGTCATCCGGGACTAGATCCTACGATGAGCAGTTCTTC.

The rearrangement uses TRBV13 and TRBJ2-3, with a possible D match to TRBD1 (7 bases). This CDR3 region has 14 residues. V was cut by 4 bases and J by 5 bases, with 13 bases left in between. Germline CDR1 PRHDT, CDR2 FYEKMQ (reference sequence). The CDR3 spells CASSYQGGGDTQYF. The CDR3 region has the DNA TGTGCCAGCAGCTACCAGGGGGGAGGAGATACGCAGTATTTT. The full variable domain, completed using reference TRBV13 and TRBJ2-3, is AAGVIQSPRHLIKEKRETATLKCYPIPRHDTVYWYQQGPGQDPQFLISFYEKMQSDKGSIPDRFSAQQFSDYHSELNMSSLELGDSALYFCASSYQGGGDTQYFGPGTRLTVL.

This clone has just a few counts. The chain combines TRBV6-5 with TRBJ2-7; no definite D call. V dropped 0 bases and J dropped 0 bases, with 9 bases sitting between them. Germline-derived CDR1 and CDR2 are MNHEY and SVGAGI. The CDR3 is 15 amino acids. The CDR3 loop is CASSYSQIPSYEQYF. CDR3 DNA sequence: TGTGCCAGCAGTTACTCTCAGATCCCCTCCTACGAGCAGTACTTC.

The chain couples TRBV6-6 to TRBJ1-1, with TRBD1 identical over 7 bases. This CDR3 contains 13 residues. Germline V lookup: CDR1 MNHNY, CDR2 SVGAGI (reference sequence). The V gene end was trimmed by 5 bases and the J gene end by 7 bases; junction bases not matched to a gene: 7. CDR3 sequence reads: CASSPQGNLEAFF. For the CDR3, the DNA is TGTGCCAGCAGTCCACAGGGGAACCTTGAAGCTTTCTTT.

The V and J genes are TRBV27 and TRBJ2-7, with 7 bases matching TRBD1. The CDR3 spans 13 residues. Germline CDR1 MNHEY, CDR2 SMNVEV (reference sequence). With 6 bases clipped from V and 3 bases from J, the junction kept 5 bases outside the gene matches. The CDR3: CASSKGQNYEQYF. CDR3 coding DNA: TGTGCCAGCAGCAAGGGACAGAACTACGAGCAGTACTTC.

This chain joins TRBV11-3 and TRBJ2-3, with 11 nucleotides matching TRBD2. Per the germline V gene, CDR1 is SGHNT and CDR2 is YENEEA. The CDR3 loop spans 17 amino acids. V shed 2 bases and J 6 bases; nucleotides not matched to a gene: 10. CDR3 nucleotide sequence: TGTGCCAGCAGCTTACGACTAGCGGGACCCGGGGGGGATACGCAGTATTTT. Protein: CASSLRLAGPGGDTQYF. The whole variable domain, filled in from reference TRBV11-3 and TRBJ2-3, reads EAGVVQSPRYKIIEKKQPVAFWCNPISGHNTLYWYLQNLGQGPELLIRYENEEAVDDSQLPKDRFSAERLKGVDSTLKIQPAELGDSAVYLCASSLRLAGPGGDTQYFGPGTRLTVL.

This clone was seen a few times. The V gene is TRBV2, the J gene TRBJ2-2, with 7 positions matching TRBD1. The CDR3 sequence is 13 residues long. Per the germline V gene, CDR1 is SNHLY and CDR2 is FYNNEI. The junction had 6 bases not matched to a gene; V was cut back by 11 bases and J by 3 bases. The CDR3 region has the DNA TGTGCCGGTTCAGGGGGAGACACCGGGGAGCTGTTTTTT. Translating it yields CAGSGGDTGELFF. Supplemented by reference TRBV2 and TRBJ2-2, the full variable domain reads EPEVTQTPSHQVTQMGQEVILRCVPISNHLYFYWYRQILGQKVEFLVSFYNNEISEKSEIFDDQFSVERPDGSNFTLKIRSTKLEDSAMYFCAGSGGDTGELFFGEGSRLTVL.

The CDR3 region is CASSPVSTDTQYF. The CDR3 nucleotides are TGTGCCAGCAGCCCTGTGTCCACAGATACGCAGTATTTT. The V and J genes are TRBV13 and TRBJ2-3; D unclear. Germline values: CDR1 PRHDT, CDR2 FYEKMQ (reference sequence). CDR3 length: 13 amino acids. Trimming took off 5 bases at V and 2 bases at J, with 8 bases between the two ends.

The CDR3 protein is CASSIPGGTQYF. The DNA of the CDR3 is TGTGCCAGTAGTATCCCAGGTGGGACCCAGTACTTC. The chain uses TRBV19 and TRBJ2-5; no reliable D call. V lost 3 bases, J lost 7 bases, and 9 bases lay in between. This CDR3 comprises 12 residues. CDR1 is LNHDA, CDR2 SQIVND, per germline (reference sequence).

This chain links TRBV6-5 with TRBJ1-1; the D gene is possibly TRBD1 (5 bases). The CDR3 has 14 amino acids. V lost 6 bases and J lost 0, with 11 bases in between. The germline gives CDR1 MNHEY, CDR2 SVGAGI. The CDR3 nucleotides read TGTGCCAGCAGGACGGGGGTAATGAACACTGAAGCTTTCTTT. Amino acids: CASRTGVMNTEAFF.

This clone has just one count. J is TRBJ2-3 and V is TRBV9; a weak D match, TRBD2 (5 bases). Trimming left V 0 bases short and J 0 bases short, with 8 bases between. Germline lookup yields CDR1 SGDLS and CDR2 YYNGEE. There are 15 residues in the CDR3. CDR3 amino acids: CASSVAERSTDTQYF. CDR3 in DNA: TGTGCCAGCAGCGTAGCGGAGCGGAGCACAGATACGCAGTATTTT.

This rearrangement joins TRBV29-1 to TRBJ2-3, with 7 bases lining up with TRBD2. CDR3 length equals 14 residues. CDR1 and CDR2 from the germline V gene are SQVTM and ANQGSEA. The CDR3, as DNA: TGCCCCGACGAGGGGAGGGCGGGCACAGATACGCAGTATTTT. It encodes CPDEGRAGTDTQYF.

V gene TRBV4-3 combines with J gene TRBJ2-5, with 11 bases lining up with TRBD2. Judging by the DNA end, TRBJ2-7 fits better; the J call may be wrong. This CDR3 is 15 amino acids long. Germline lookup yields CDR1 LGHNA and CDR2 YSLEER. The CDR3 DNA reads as TGCGCCAGCAGCCGAGGGACTAGCGGAAGCTACGAGCAGTACTTC. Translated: CASSRGTSGSYEQYF.

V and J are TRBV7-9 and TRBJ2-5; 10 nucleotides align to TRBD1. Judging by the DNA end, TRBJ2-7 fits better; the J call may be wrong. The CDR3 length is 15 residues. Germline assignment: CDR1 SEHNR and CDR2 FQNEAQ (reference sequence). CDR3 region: CASSGLRDRGYEQYF. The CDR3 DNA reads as TGTGCCAGCAGCGGGCTCCGGGACAGGGGCTACGAGCAGTACTTC.